A single sample gave rise to the 6 T cell receptor beta chains below, sequenced in a study of blood T cell repertoires in COVID-19. Some clones are missing from TCRdb's copy, which holds only in-frame ones; the method was immunoSEQ multiplex PCR. Seen here are some 41,000 clones, over 75% observed once, and the top ten hold more than 30%. Input material: peripheral blood. These receptors were obtained from a man aged 40-50 years with active or convalescent COVID-19.

This clone was counted between two and nine times. This chain uses TRBV5-1 with TRBJ2-5; 7 bases are shared with TRBD2. CDR3 length equals 17 residues. V gave up 0 bases and J gave up 0 bases; unmatched junction bases: 8. Germline V gene lookup returns CDR1 SGHRS and CDR2 YFSETQ. The CDR3 nucleotides are TGCGCCAGCAGCTTGGCCGCGGGCGGGAGTTACCAAGAGACCCAGTACTTC. It translates to CASSLAAGGSYQETQYF.

This clone was counted a few times. The J gene is TRBJ2-3, the V gene TRBV6-2 or TRBV6-3, with no clear D. The CDR3 spans 16 residues. The germline gives CDR1 MNHEY, CDR2 SVGEGT. V was shortened by 6 bases and J by 1 base, with 17 bases between the two germline ends. The CDR3 here is CASSPDSRRRTDTQYF. The CDR3 coding sequence is TGTGCCAGCAGCCCTGACTCCCGCCGGCGCACAGATACGCAGTATTTT.

V and J are TRBV15 and TRBJ2-5; the match to TRBD1 covers 9 bases. Germline V CDR1 and CDR2: LNHNV, YYDKDF (reference sequence). CDR3 length: 14 amino acids. V gave up 4 bases and J gave up 4 bases; unmatched junction bases: 4. In DNA form, the CDR3 reads TGTGCCACCAGCACCGGACAGGGGAGAGAGACCCAGTACTTC. Residues: CATSTGQGRETQYF.

The gene calls are TRBV6-6 and TRBJ1-2, with 9 positions matching TRBD1. The V gene's germline CDR1 is MNHNY and CDR2 SVGAGI (reference sequence). The trim removed 5 bases at V and 0 bases at J, leaving 1 base unmatched. There are 14 residues in the CDR3. Here the CDR3 reads CASSDRGTNYGYTF. In DNA form, the CDR3 reads TGTGCCAGCAGTGACAGGGGGACTAACTATGGCTACACCTTC.

CDR3 sequence (DNA): TGCGCCAGCAGCGGAGGGACTAGCGGGGGGGAGCAGTTCTTC. This encodes CASSGGTSGGEQFF. This chain joins TRBV10-1 and TRBJ2-1; the match to TRBD2 covers 15 bases. This CDR3 is 14 amino acids long. Trimming at V came to 6 bases and at J to 10 bases, leaving 4 bases not matched to a gene. Germline-derived CDR1 and CDR2 are WNHNN and SYGVQD (reference sequence).

This clone was detected only once. The chain combines TRBV10-3 with TRBJ1-6; 7 bases align to TRBD1. Germline trimming cut 8 bases from V and 7 bases from J; bases unmatched to any gene: 5. The CDR3 runs to 13 residues. Germline V gene sequence: CDR1 ENHRY, CDR2 SYGVKD. CDR3 sequence: CAIGTGANSPLHF. CDR3 DNA: TGTGCCATCGGTACAGGGGCAAATTCACCCCTCCACTTT.